These T cell receptor beta chains were read from a single sample in a study of T-cell reconstitution after alpha-beta-depleted transplantation in children. TCRdb processed the PCR reads anew with MiXCR; each CDR3 protein has one entry. This sample has hundreds of thousands of distinct CDR3 sequences; approximately 24% occur once, and the top ten carry 4% to 5.5%. The sample consisted of PBMCs, mostly from graft donor cells, taken 360 days after TCRalphabeta/CD19-depleted stem cell transplant. The receptors derive from a female patient aged 2 to 10 who had a stem cell transplant for congenital amegakaryocytic thrombocytopenia, so the T cells may come from the graft donor. Each CDR3 is given with its conserved first and last residue. A D gene is named only where the DNA matches it firmly. Only part of the rows carry a size: once, few, many, or a class if the clone is expanded.

>TRBJ2-7|.|few|TRBV18|15
TGTGCCAGCTCACCGCACGGGATCGGCTCCTACGAGCAGTACTTC
CASSPHGIGSYEQYF
>TRBJ2-5|.|.|TRBV4-1|15
TGCGCCAGCAGCCGCGGGGACAGCAACCAAGAGACCCAGTACTTC
CASSRGDSNQETQYF
>TRBJ1-6|.|few|TRBV6-2/TRBV6-3|15
TGTGCCAGCAGCTACTACCGGGGCCTGAATTCACCCCTCCACTTT
CASSYYRGLNSPLHF
>TRBJ1-1|.|few|TRBV4-3|15
TGCGCCAGCAGCCGAGACAAGGGGGGGGACACTGAAGCTTTCTTT
CASSRDKGGDTEAFF
>TRBJ1-6|.|.|TRBV30|13
TGTGCCTGGAGTGGAGATGGCAATTCACCCCTCCACTTT
CAWSGDGNSPLHF
>TRBJ2-1|TRBD2|.|TRBV20-1|17
TGCAGTGCTAGTCCTAAGACTAGCGTATACTCCTACAATGAGCAGTTCTTC
CSASPKTSVYSYNEQFF
>TRBJ1-5|.|.|TRBV28|14
TGTGCCAGCAGTTTAGTTCAGGGGCACCAGCCCCAGCATTTT
CASSLVQGHQPQHF
>TRBJ2-1|.|.|TRBV7-6|14
TGTGCCAGCAGCCTAGGGGACAACTACAATGAGCAGTTCTTC
CASSLGDNYNEQFF
>TRBJ2-2|.|.|TRBV25-1|15
TGTGCCAGCAGTGAAGGTATAGGGGACACCGGGGAGCTGTTTTTT
CASSEGIGDTGELFF
>TRBJ1-1|TRBD1|few|TRBV4-2|14
TGTGCCAGCAGCCATTCGGACAGGGCCACTGAAGCTTTCTTT
CASSHSDRATEAFF
>TRBJ2-6|.|.|TRBV15|15
TGTGCCACCAGCAGAGAGGGCTCTGGGGCCAACGTCCTGACTTTC
CATSREGSGANVLTF
>TRBJ1-2|TRBD1|.|TRBV18|16
TGTGCCAGCTCACCGGTCGGCCGGGACAGGAGCGACGGCTACACCTTC
CASSPVGRDRSDGYTF
>TRBJ1-1|.|.|TRBV3-1|14
TGTGCCAGCAGCCAAGGGCACACCGGCACTGAAGCTTTCTTT
CASSQGHTGTEAFF
>TRBJ2-5|.|few|TRBV11-2|15
TGTGCCAGCAGCTGGGGGTGGGGGAAGAAGGAGACCCAGTACTTC
CASSWGWGKKETQYF
>TRBJ1-1|.|many|TRBV5-1|14
TGCGCCAGCAGCTTGGTTTGGGAGAACACTGAAGCTTTCTTT
CASSLVWENTEAFF
>TRBJ2-5|.|.|TRBV20-1|15
TGCAGTGCTACAACTAGTGTTATCTATTTAGAGACCCAGTACTTC
CSATTSVIYLETQYF
>TRBJ2-5|TRBD1|few|TRBV12-3/TRBV12-4|18
TGTGCCAGCAGACTCGGGACAGGGGGGTTTGGTAAGCAAGAGACCCAGTACTTC
CASRLGTGGFGKQETQYF
>TRBJ2-2|.|.|TRBV28|13
TGTGCCAGCAGTTTAATCCTCCCCGGGGAGCTGTTTTTT
CASSLILPGELFF
>TRBJ1-1|TRBD1|few|TRBV7-8|15
TGTGCCAGCAGCTTAGAGACAGGGTATTACTCCGAAGCTTTCTTT
CASSLETGYYSEAFF
>TRBJ2-5|TRBD2|many|TRBV12-3/TRBV12-4|17
TGTGCCAGCAGCCCCTGGGGACTAGCGGGAGACCAAGAGACCCAGTACTTC
CASSPWGLAGDQETQYF
>TRBJ1-4|.|few|TRBV28|15
TGTGCCAGCAGTTCCGTCAAGGAGGGGGTTGTAAAACTGTTTTTT
CASSSVKEGVVKLFF
>TRBJ1-5|.|.|TRBV28|16
TGTGCCAGCAGTCTACTCAGTGGGCAGGGCAGACAGCCCCAGCATTTT
CASSLLSGQGRQPQHF
>TRBJ2-4|TRBD2|few|TRBV6-5|17
TGTGCCAGCAGTTCCCCTAGCGGGCCACTAGCCAAAAACATTCAGTACTTC
CASSSPSGPLAKNIQYF
>TRBJ1-4|.|few|TRBV12-3/TRBV12-4|19
TGTGCCAGCAGTTTACGGGGGAAGGTAATCTCCGCAACTAATGAAAAACTGTTTTTT
CASSLRGKVISATNEKLFF
>TRBJ1-1|.|.|TRBV25-1|13
TGTGCCAGCAGTACCTGGGCCAACACTGAAGCTTTCTTT
CASSTWANTEAFF
>TRBJ2-3|.|medium-sized|TRBV12-3/TRBV12-4|15
TGTGCCAGCAGTGATTTGGGAGGCTGGGCAGATACGCAGTATTTT
CASSDLGGWADTQYF
>TRBJ2-5|TRBD1|few|TRBV7-9|15
TGTGCCAGCAGTTATCAGGGGGCGCCGGGGGAGACCCAGTACTTC
CASSYQGAPGETQYF
>TRBJ2-7|.|few|TRBV7-9|11
TGTGCCAGCAGCCATTACAGCGAGCAGTACTTC
CASSHYSEQYF
>TRBJ2-4|TRBD1|few|TRBV20-1|12
TGCAGTGCCAAGGGACAGGGAAACATTCAGTACTTC
CSAKGQGNIQYF
>TRBJ2-1|.|once|TRBV2|12
.
CASILVGNEQFF
>TRBJ2-1|TRBD2|.|TRBV20-1|13
TGCAGTGCGGCGGGGGGCTACTACAATGAGCAGTTCTTC
CSAAGGYYNEQFF
>TRBJ1-3|TRBD1|.|TRBV20-1|15
TGCAGTGCTAGAGATCAGCAGGGGGCTGGAAACACCATATATTTT
CSARDQQGAGNTIYF
>TRBJ2-5|TRBD1|few|TRBV15|14
TGTGCCACCAGCAGAGGGACAGGCCAAGAGACCCAGTACTTC
CATSRGTGQETQYF
>TRBJ1-1|.|.|TRBV12-3/TRBV12-4|15
TGTGCCAGCACCCTTAGGGGAGCCGTTTACACTGAAGCTTTCTTT
CASTLRGAVYTEAFF
>TRBJ2-7|.|few|TRBV20-1|13
TGCAGTGCTAGAGGCAGTCTATCCTACGAGCAGTACTTC
CSARGSLSYEQYF
>TRBJ2-7|.|.|TRBV4-1|16
TGCGCCAGCAGCCCCGAGGGCGGGGGCCTGATCTACGAGCAGTACTTC
CASSPEGGGLIYEQYF
>TRBJ1-1|.|few|TRBV11-2|17
TGTGCCAGCAGCTTAAAGTCTGGCATGAGCCTATACACTGAAGCTTTCTTT
CASSLKSGMSLYTEAFF
>TRBJ1-5|.|once|TRBV19|16
TGTGCCAGTAGTAGATCAGACCAGGGGTTTGCTCAGCCCCAGCATTTT
CASSRSDQGFAQPQHF
>TRBJ2-3|.|.|TRBV4-1|17
TGCGCCAGCAGCCCTCCAAGGGGCAGGGCTATGAGGGATACGCAGTATTTT
CASSPPRGRAMRDTQYF
>TRBJ2-1|TRBD2|few|TRBV20-1|15
TGCAGTGCTAGAGACGGGACTAGCGGCTACAATGAGCAGTTCTTC
CSARDGTSGYNEQFF
>TRBJ2-2|TRBD1|.|TRBV3-1|16
TGTGCCAGCAGCCGTCGGACAGGGGGGGGCACCGGGGAGCTGTTTTTT
CASSRRTGGGTGELFF
>TRBJ2-1|TRBD1|.|TRBV30|16
TGTGCCTGGAGTGTTAAAGGGACAGGGGGAGGAAATGAGCAGTTCTTC
CAWSVKGTGGGNEQFF
>TRBJ2-3|.|.|TRBV20-1|15
TGCAGTGCTACCCATAGGGGGGCGAGCACAGATACGCAGTATTTT
CSATHRGASTDTQYF
>TRBJ1-3|.|few|TRBV18|15
TGTGCCAGCTCACCGTTCAGGGCGCCTGGAAACACCATATATTTT
CASSPFRAPGNTIYF
>TRBJ1-2|TRBD1|few|TRBV20-1|13
TGCAGTGCTAGCGAAACAGGGGCCTATGGCTACACCTTC
CSASETGAYGYTF
>TRBJ2-5|TRBD2|few|TRBV7-2|14
TGTGCCAGCAGCCATACTAGCGGGGGAGAGACCCAGTACTTC
CASSHTSGGETQYF
>TRBJ2-2|.|.|TRBV5-1|15
TGCGCCAGCAGCCCATGGACAGCGAACACCGGGGAGCTGTTTTTT
CASSPWTANTGELFF
>TRBJ2-6|.|.|TRBV27|17
TGTGCCAGCAGTTTATGGGCCGTAGCGTCTGGGGCCAACGTCCTGACTTTC
CASSLWAVASGANVLTF
>TRBJ2-7|TRBD1|.|TRBV14|16
TGTGCCAGCAGCCAGCTCCTCGGGACAGGGTCGGACGAGCAGTACTTC
CASSQLLGTGSDEQYF
>TRBJ2-1|.|few|TRBV5-4|15
TGTGCCAGCAGCTTAACGGCGGGCTCCTACAATGAGCAGTTCTTC
CASSLTAGSYNEQFF
>TRBJ2-3|.|many|TRBV10-3|15
TGTGCCATCAACACACAGGAGGCTAGCACAGATACGCAGTATTTT
CAINTQEASTDTQYF
>TRBJ1-5|.|few|TRBV20-1|16
TGCAGTGCTAGAGACGCAGGTCGGAGCAGCAATCAGCCCCAGCATTTT
CSARDAGRSSNQPQHF
>TRBJ2-7|.|.|TRBV4-1|13
TGCGCCAGCAGCCGCGGGGTCTCCTACGAGCAGTACTTC
CASSRGVSYEQYF
>TRBJ1-3|.|few|TRBV12-3/TRBV12-4|15
TGTGCCAGCAGTTTTGCCGGGGGCTCTGGAAACACCATATATTTT
CASSFAGGSGNTIYF
>TRBJ2-5|.|many|TRBV25-1|13
TGTGCCAGCAGTGTTCTAGGGCGGGAGACCCAGTACTTC
CASSVLGRETQYF
>TRBJ2-3|.|once|TRBV2|12
TGTGCCACAAGCGCGCTCACATATACGCAGTATTTT
CATSALTYTQYF
>TRBJ2-5|.|.|TRBV6-1|13
TGTGCCAGCAGTGAAATGGGTTTGGAGACCCAGTACTTC
CASSEMGLETQYF
>TRBJ1-4|.|.|TRBV7-2|13
TGTGCCAGCAGCCGGCAGGGCGTTGAAAAACTGTTTTTT
CASSRQGVEKLFF
>TRBJ1-2|.|few|TRBV6-5|15
TGTGCCAGCAGTTACTTCCGGGCCCGGCAGTGGGGCTACACCTTC
CASSYFRARQWGYTF